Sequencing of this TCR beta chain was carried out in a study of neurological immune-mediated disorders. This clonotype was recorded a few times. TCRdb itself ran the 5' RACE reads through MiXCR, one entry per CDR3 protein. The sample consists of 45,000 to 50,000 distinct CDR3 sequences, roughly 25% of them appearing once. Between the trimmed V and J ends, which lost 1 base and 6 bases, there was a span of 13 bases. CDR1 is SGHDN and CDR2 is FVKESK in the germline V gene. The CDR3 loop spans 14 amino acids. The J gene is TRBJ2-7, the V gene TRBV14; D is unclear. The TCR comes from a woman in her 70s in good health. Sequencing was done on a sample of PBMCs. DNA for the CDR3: TGTGCCAGCAGCCAAGGACTCATCACGGGCGAGCAGTACTTC. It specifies CASSQGLITGEQYF.